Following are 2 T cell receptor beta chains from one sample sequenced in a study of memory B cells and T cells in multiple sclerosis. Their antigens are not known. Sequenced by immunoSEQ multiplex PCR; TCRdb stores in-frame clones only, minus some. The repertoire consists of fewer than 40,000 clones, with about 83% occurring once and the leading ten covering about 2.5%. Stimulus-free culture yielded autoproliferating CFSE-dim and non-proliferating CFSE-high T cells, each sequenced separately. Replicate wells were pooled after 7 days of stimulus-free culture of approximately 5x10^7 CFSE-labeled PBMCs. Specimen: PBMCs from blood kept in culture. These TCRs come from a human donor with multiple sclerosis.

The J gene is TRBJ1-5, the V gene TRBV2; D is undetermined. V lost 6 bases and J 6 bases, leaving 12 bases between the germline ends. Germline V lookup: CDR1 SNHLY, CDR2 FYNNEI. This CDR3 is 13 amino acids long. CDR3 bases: TGTGCCAGCAGCGCTAAGACCGGTCAGCCCCAGCATTTT. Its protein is CASSAKTGQPQHF.

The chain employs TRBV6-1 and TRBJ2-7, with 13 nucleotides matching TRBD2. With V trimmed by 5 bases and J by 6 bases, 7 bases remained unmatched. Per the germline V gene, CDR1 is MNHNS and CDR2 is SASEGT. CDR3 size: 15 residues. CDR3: CASSSGTSGVSEQYF. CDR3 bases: TGTGCCAGCAGTAGTGGGACTAGCGGGGTAAGCGAGCAGTACTTC.